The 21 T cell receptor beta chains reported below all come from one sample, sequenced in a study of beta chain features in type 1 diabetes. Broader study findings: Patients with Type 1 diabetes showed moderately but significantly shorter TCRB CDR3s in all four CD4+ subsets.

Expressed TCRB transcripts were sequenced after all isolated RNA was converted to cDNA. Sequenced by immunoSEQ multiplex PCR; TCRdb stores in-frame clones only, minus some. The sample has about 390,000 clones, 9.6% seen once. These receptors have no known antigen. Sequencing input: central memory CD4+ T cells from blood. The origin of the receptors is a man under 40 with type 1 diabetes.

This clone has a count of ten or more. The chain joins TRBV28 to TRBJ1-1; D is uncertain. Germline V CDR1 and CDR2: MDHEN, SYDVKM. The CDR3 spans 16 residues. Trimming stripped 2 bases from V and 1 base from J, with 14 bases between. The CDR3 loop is CASSLRGEIENTEAFF. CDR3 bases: TGTGCCAGCAGTTTAAGAGGTGAGATAGAGAACACTGAAGCTTTCTTT.

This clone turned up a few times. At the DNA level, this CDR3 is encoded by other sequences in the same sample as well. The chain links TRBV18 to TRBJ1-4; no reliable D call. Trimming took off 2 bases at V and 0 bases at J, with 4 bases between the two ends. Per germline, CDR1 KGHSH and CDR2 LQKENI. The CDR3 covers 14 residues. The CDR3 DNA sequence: TGTGCCAGCTCACCAGGGGCAACTAATGAAAAACTGTTTTTT. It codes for CASSPGATNEKLFF.

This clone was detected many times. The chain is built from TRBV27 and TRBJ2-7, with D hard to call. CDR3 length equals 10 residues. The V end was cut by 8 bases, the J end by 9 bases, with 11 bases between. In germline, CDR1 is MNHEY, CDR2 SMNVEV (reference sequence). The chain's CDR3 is CASPRLRQYF. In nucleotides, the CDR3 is TGTGCCAGCCCCCGCCTTAGGCAGTACTTC.

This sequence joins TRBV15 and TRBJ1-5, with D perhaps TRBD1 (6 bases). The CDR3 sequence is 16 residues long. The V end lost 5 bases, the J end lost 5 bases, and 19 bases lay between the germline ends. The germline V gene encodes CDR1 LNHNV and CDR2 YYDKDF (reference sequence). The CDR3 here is CATSRRTASGYQPQHF. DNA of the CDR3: TGTGCCACCAGCCGGCGGACAGCGAGTGGTTATCAGCCCCAGCATTTT.

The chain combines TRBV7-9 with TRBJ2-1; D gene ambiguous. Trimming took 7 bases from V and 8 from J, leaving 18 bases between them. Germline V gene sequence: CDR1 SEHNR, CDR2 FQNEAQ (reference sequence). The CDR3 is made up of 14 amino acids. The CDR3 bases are TGTGCCAGCAAAGTGAGTTTCGAATTCGATGAGCAGTTCTTC. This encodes CASKVSFEFDEQFF. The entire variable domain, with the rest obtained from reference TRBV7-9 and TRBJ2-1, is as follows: DTGVSQNPRHKITKRGQNVTFRCDPISEHNRLYWYRQTLGQGPEFLTYFQNEAQLEKSRLLSDRFSAERPKGSFSTLEIQRTEQGDSAMYLCASKVSFEFDEQFFGPGTRLTVL.

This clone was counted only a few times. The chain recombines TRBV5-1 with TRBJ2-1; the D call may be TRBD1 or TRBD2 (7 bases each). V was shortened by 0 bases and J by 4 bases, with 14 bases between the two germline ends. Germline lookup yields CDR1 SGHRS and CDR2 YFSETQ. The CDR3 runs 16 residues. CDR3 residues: CASSLERDSGYNEQFF. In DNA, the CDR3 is TGCGCCAGCAGCTTGGAGCGGGACAGTGGTTACAATGAGCAGTTCTTC. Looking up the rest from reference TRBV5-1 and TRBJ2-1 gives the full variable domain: KAGVTQTPRYLIKTRGQQVTLSCSPISGHRSVSWYQQTPGQGLQFLFEYFSETQRNKGNFPGRFSGRQFSNSRSEMNVSTLELGDSALYLCASSLERDSGYNEQFFGPGTRLTVL.

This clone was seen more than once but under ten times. CDR3 amino acids: CASSSSTLSVMNTEAFF. The CDR3 DNA reads as TGTGCCAGTAGTTCCTCAACTCTCAGCGTTATGAACACTGAAGCTTTCTTT. This chain links TRBV19 with TRBJ1-1; no clear D. Per the germline V gene, CDR1 is LNHDA and CDR2 is SQIVND (reference sequence). The CDR3 is 17 residues long. The ends were cut back, 5 bases at V and 0 bases at J, with 19 bases in the middle.

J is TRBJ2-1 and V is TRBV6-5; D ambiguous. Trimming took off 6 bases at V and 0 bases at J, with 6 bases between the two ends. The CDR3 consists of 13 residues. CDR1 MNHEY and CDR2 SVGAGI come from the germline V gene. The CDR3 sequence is CASREVSYNEQFF. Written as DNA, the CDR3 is TGTGCCAGCAGGGAAGTCTCCTACAATGAGCAGTTCTTC.

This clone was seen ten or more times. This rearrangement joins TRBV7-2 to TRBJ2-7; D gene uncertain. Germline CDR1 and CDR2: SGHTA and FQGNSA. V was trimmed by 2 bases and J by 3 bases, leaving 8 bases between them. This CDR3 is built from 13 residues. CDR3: CASSLLEGYEQYF. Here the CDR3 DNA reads TGTGCCAGCAGCTTACTAGAAGGCTACGAGCAGTACTTC. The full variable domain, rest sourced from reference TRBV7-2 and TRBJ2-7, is GAGVSQSPSNKVTEKGKDVELRCDPISGHTALYWYRQSLGQGLEFLIYFQGNSAPDKSGLPSDRFSAERTGGSVSTLTIQRTQQEDSAVYLCASSLLEGYEQYFGPGTRLTVT.

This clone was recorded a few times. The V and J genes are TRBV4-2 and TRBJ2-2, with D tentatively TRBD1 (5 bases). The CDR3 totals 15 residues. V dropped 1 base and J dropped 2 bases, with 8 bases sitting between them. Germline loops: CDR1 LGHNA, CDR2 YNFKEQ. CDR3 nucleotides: TGTGCCAGCAGCCAAGGACAGACCAACACCGGGGAGCTGTTTTTT. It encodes CASSQGQTNTGELFF.

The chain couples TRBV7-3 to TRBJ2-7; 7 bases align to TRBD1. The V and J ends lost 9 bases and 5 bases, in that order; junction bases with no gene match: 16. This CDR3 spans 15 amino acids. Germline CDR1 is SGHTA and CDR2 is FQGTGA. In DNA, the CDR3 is TGTGCCAGTTCCCCCTCAGGGACAGCGTTTCACGAGCAGTACTTC. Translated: CASSPSGTAFHEQYF.

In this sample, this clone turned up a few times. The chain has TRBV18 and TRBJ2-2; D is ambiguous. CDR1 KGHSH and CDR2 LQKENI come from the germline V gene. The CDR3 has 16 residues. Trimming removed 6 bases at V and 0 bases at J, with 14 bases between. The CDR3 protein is CASSLRSGSNTGELFF. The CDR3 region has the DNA TGTGCCAGCTCCCTGAGATCAGGATCGAACACCGGGGAGCTGTTTTTT.

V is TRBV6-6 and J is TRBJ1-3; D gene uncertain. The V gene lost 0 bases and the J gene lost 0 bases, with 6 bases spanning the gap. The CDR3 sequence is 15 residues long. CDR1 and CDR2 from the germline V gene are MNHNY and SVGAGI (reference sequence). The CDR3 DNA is TGTGCCAGCAGTTACTCGGGGAGCTCTGGAAACACCATATATTTT. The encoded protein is CASSYSGSSGNTIYF.

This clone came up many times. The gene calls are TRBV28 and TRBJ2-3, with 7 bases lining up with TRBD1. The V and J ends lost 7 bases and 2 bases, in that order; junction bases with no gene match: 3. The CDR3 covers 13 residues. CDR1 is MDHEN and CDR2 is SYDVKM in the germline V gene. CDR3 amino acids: CASMGTATDTQYF. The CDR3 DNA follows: TGTGCCAGCATGGGGACAGCCACAGATACGCAGTATTTT. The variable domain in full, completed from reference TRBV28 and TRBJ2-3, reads DVKVTQSSRYLVKRTGEKVFLECVQDMDHENMFWYRQDPGLGLRLIYFSYDVKMKEKGDIPEGYSVSREKKERFSLILESASTNQTSMYLCASMGTATDTQYFGPGTRLTVL.

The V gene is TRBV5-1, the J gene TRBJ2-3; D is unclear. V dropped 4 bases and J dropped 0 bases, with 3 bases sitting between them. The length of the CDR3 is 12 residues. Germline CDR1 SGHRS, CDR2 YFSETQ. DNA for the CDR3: TGCGCCAGCAGCCCAAGCACAGATACGCAGTATTTT. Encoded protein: CASSPSTDTQYF.

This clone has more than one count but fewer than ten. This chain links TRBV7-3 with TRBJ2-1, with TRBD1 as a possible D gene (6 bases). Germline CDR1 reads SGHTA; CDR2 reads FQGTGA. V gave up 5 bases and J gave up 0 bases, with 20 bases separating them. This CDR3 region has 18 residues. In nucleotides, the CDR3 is TGTGCCAGCAGCCCAGCCCGAGACAGGTCGAGCTCCTACAATGAGCAGTTCTTC. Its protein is CASSPARDRSSSYNEQFF.

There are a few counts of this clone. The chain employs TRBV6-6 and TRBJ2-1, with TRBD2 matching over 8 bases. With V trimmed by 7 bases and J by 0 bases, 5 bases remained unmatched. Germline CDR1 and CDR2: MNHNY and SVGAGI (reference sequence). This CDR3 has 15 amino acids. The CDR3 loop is CASTAGLGSYNEQFF. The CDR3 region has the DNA TGTGCCAGCACCGCGGGACTAGGCTCCTACAATGAGCAGTTCTTC.

CDR3 sequence reads: CASSLDSGWGGQYF. CDR3 nucleotides: TGTGCCAGCAGCCTGGACAGCGGATGGGGTGGGCAGTACTTC. The rearrangement links TRBV7-2 to TRBJ2-7; possibly TRBD1 for D (6 bases). Germline V gene data show CDR1 as SGHTA and CDR2 as FQGNSA. V was trimmed by 5 bases and J by 9 bases, leaving 20 bases between them. The CDR3 has 14 amino acids.

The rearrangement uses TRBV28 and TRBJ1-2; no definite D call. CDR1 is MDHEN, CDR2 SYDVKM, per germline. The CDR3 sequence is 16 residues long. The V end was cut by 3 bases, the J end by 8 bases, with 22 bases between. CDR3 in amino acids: CASSFVRALTAGGYTF. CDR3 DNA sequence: TGTGCCAGCAGTTTCGTCCGGGCATTAACCGCCGGGGGCTACACCTTC.

CDR3 amino acids: CASSQGQMNTEAFF. CDR3 bases: TGTGCCAGCAGTCAAGGACAGATGAACACTGAAGCTTTCTTT. This chain connects TRBV27 to TRBJ1-1; weak D call: TRBD1 (6 bases). Germline V gives CDR1 MNHEY, CDR2 SMNVEV (reference sequence). The CDR3 spans 14 residues. V shed 5 bases and J shed 0 bases, with 10 bases lying between them.

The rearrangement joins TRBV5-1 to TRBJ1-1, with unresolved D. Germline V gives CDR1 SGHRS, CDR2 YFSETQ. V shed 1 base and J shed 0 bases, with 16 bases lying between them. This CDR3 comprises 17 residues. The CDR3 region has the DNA TGCGCCAGCAGCTTGAGTGTAGGCGGCAGCTTGAACACTGAAGCTTTCTTT. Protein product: CASSLSVGGSLNTEAFF.